In this sample, the clone carrying this T cell receptor (beta chain) turned up many times. No antigen is known for it. The V end lost 1 base, the J end lost 10 bases, and 17 bases lay between the germline ends. There are 15 residues in the CDR3. Germline V gene data show CDR1 as SGHAT and CDR2 as FQNNGV. This sample is part of a study of early T cells in non-severe SARS-CoV-2 infection. Overall study context: Sequencing of unsorted whole blood was done on bulk RNA, leaving chains unpaired. Whole-study results and caveats: Anti-spike CD8 responses were favored by VDJdb matching, which missed private and CD4 specificities.

Individual cDNA molecules received unique molecular identifiers. TCRdb processed the 5' RACE reads anew with MiXCR; each CDR3 protein has one entry. The table includes about 90,000 distinct CDR3 sequences, approximately 12% detected once. The chain carries TRBV11-2 and TRBJ2-1; no clear D gene. The specimen comprised whole blood, sampled at baseline. The source of this sequence is an adult who was a healthcare worker with PCR-confirmed SARS-CoV-2 infection or an uninfected control (not recorded which). This CDR3 reads CASSLVIAAMGEQFF. The CDR3 nucleotides read TGTGCCAGCAGCTTAGTTATTGCGGCGATGGGGGAGCAGTTCTTC.